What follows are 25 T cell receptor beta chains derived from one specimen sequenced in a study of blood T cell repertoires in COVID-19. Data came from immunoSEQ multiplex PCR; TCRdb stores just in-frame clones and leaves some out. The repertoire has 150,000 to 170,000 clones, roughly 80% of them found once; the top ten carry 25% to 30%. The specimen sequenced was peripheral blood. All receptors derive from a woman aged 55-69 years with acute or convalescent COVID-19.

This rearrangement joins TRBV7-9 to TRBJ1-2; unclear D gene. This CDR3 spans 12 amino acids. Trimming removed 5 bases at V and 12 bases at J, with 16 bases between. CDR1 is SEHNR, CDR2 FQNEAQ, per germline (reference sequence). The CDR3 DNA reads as TGTGCCAGCAGCCCGGGCGGGAAGGAGGACACCTTC. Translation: CASSPGGKEDTF. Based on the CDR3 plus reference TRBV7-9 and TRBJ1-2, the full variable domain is DTGVSQNPRHKITKRGQNVTFRCDPISEHNRLYWYRQTLGQGPEFLTYFQNEAQLEKSRLLSDRFSAERPKGSFSTLEIQRTEQGDSAMYLCASSPGGKEDTFGSGTRLTVV.

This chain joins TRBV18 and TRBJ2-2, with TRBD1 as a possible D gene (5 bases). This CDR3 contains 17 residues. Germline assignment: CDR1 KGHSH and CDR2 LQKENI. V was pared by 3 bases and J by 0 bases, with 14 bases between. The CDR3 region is CASSPVLQVSNTGELFF. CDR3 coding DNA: TGTGCCAGCTCACCGGTACTACAGGTTTCGAACACCGGGGAGCTGTTTTTT.

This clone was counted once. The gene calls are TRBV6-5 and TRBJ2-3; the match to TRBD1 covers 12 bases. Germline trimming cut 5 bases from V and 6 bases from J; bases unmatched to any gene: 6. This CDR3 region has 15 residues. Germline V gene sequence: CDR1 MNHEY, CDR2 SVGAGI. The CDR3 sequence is CASSPGTGGRDTQYF. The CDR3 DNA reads TGTGCCAGCAGTCCCGGGACAGGGGGCAGGGATACGCAGTATTTT.

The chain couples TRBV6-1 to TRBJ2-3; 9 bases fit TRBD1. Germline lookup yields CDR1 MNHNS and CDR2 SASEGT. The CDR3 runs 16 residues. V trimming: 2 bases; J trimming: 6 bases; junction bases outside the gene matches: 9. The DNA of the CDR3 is TGTGCCAGCAGTGAAAGTAGGGGGACAGGGAGGGATACGCAGTATTTT. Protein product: CASSESRGTGRDTQYF.

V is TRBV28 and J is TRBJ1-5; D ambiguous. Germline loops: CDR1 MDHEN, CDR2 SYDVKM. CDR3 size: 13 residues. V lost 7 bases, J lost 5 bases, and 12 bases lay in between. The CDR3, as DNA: TGTGCCAGCATAACAAATCTTGATCAGCCCCAGCATTTT. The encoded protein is CASITNLDQPQHF.

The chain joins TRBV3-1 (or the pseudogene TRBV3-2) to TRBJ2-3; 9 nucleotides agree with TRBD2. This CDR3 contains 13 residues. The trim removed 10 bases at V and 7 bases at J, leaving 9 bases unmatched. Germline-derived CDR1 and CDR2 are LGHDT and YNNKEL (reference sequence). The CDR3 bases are TGTGCCACCCGGTCGCGGGGGGGAAATACGCAGTATTTT. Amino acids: CATRSRGGNTQYF.

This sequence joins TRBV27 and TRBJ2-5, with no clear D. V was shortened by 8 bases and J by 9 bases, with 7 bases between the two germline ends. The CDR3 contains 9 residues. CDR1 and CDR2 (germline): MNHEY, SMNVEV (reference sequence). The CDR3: CASPGPQYF. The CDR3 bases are TGTGCCAGCCCTGGGCCCCAGTACTTC.

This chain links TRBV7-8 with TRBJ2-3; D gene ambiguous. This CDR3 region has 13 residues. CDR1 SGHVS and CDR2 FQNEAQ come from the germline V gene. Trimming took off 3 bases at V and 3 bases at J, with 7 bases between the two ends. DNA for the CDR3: TGTGCCAGCAGCTTGAGTAGTACAGATACGCAGTATTTT. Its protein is CASSLSSTDTQYF.

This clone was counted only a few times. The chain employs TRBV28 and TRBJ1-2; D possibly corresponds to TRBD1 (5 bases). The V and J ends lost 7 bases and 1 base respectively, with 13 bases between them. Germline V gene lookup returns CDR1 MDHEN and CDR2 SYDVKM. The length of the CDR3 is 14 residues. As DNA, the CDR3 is TGTGCCAGCATCCGGACAAATATTAACTATGGCTACACCTTC. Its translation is CASIRTNINYGYTF.

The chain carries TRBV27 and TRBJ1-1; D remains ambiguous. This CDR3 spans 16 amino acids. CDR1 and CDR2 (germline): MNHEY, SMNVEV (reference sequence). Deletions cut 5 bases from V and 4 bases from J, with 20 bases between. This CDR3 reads CASSPRGTLRSTEAFF. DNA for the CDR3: TGTGCCAGCAGTCCACGGGGAACCCTACGTAGCACTGAAGCTTTCTTT.

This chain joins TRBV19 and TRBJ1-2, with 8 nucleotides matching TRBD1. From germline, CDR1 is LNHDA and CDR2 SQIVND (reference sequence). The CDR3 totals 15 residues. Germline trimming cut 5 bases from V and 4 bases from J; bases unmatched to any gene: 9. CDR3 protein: CASSPKVDRGYGYTF. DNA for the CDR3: TGTGCCAGTAGTCCTAAAGTAGACAGGGGCTATGGCTACACCTTC.

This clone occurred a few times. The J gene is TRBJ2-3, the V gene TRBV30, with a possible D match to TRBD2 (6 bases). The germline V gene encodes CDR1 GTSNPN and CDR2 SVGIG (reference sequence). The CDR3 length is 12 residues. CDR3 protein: CALNGGPGAQYF. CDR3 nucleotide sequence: TGTGCGCTCAATGGAGGGCCTGGGGCGCAGTATTTT.

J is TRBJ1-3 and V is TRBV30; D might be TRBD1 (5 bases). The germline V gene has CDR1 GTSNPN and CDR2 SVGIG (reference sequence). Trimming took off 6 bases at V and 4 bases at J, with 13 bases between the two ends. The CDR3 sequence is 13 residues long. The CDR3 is CACDSSSGNTIYF. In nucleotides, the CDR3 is TGTGCCTGTGACAGTTCCTCGGGAAACACCATATATTTT. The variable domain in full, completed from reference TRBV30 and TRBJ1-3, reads SQTIHQWPATLVQPVGSPLSLECTVEGTSNPNLYWYRQAAGRGLQLLFYSVGIGQISSEVPQNLSASRPQDRQFILSSKKLLLSDSGFYLCACDSSSGNTIYFGEGSWLTVV.

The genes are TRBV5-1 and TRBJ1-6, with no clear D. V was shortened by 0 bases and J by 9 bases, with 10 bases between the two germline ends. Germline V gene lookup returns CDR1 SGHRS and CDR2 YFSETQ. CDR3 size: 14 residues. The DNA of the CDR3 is TGCGCCAGCAGCTTGGGATATTTCGGTTCACCCCTCCACTTT. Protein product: CASSLGYFGSPLHF.

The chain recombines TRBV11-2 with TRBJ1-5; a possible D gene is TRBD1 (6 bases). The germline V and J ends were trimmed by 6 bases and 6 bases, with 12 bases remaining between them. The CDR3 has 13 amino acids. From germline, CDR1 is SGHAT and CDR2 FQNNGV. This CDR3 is CASRAQGSQPQHF. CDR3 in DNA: TGTGCCAGCAGGGCTCAGGGGTCTCAGCCCCAGCATTTT.

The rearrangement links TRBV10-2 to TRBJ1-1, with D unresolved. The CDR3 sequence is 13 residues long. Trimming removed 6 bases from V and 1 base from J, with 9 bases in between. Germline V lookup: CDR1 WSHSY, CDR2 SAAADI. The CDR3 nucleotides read TGCGCCAGCAGAACTTTCTCGAACACTGAAGCTTTCTTT. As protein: CASRTFSNTEAFF.

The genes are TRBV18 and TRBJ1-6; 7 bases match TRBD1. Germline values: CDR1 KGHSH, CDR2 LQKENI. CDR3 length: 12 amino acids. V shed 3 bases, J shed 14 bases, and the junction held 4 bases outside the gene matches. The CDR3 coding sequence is TGTGCCAGCTCACCTGACAGGGCGACCCTCCACTTT. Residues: CASSPDRATLHF.

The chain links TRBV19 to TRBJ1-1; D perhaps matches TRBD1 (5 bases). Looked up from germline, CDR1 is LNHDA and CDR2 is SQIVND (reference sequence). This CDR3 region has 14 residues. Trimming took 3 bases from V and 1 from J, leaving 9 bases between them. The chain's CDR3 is CASSIVDKNTEAFF. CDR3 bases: TGTGCCAGTAGTATCGTGGACAAGAACACTGAAGCTTTCTTT.

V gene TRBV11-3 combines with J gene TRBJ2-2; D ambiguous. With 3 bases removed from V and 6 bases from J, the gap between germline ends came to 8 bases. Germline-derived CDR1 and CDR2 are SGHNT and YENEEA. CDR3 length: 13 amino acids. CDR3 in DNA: TGTGCCAGCAGCTTTGGAGTTCCCGGGGAGCTGTTTTTT. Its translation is CASSFGVPGELFF.

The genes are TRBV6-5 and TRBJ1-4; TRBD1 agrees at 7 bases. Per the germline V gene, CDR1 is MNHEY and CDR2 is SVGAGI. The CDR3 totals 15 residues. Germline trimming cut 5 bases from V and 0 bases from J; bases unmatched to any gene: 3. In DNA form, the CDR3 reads TGTGCCAGCAGTCGACAGGGCACAACTAATGAAAAACTGTTTTTT. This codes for CASSRQGTTNEKLFF.

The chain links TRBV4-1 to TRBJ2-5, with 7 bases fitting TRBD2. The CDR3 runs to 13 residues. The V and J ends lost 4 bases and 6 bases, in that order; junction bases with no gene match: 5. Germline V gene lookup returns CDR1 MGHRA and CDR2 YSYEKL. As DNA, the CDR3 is TGCGCCAGCAGCCCGACTAGCTTGAAGACCCAGTACTTC. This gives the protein CASSPTSLKTQYF.

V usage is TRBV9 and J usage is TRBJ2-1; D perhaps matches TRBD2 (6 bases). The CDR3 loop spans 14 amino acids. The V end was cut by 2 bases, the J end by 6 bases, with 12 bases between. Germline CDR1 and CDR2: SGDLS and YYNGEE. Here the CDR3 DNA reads TGTGCCAGCAGCGTCCGCGGGGCTGGCAATGAGCAGTTCTTC. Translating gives CASSVRGAGNEQFF. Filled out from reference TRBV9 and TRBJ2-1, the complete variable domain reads DSGVTQTPKHLITATGQRVTLRCSPRSGDLSVYWYQQSLDQGLQFLIQYYNGEERAKGNILERFSAQQFPDLHSELNLSSLELGDSALYFCASSVRGAGNEQFFGPGTRLTVL.

CDR3 residues: CASSLAPRRDSPLHF. The CDR3 region has the DNA TGCGCCAGCAGCTTGGCCCCCAGGCGTGATTCACCCCTCCACTTT. The chain joins TRBV5-1 to TRBJ1-6, with D unresolved. V was clipped by 0 bases and J by 8 bases, with 12 bases between them. Germline V CDR1 and CDR2: SGHRS, YFSETQ. The CDR3 is 15 amino acids.

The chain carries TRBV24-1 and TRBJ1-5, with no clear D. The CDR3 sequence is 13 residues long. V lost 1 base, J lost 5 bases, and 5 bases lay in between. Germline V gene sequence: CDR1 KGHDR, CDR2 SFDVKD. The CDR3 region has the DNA TGTGCCACCAGTGATTTATCGGATCAGCCCCAGCATTTT. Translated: CATSDLSDQPQHF.

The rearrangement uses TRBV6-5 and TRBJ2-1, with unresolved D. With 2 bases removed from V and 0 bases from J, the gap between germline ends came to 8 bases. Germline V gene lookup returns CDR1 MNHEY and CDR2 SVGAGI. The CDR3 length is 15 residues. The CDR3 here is CASSYGRSSYNEQFF. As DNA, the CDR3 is TGTGCCAGCAGTTACGGCCGCAGCTCCTACAATGAGCAGTTCTTC.